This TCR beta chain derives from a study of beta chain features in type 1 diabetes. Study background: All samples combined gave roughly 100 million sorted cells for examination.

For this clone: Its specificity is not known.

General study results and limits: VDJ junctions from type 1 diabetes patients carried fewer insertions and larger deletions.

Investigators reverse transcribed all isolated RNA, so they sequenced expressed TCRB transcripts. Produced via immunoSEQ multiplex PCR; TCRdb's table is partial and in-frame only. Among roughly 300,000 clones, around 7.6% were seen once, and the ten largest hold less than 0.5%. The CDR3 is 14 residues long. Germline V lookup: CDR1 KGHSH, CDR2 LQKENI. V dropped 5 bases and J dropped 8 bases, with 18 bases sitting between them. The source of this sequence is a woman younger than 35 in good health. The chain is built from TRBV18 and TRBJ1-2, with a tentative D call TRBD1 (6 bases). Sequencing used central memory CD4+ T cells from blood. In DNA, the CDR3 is TGTGCCAGCTCAGCGGACAGTGGCGTGGGCGGCTACACCTTC. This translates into CASSADSGVGGYTF.